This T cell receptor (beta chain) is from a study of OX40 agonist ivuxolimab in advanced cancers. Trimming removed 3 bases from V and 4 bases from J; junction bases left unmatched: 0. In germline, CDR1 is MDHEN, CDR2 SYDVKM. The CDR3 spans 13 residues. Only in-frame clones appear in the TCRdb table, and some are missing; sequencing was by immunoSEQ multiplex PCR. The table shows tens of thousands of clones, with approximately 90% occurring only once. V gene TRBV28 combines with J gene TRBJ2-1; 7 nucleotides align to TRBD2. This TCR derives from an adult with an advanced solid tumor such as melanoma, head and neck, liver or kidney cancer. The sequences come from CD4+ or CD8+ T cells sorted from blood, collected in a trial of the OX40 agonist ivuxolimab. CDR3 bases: TGTGCCAGCAGTTTGGGGGGGTACAATGAGCAGTTCTTC. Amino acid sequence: CASSLGGYNEQFF.